Listed here are 12 T cell receptor beta chains from one sample, sequenced in a study of blood T cell repertoires in COVID-19. Sequenced by immunoSEQ multiplex PCR; TCRdb stores in-frame clones only, minus some. The sample comprises about 81,000 clones, roughly 90% of which are singletons, and 12% rests with the top ten. The sequenced material came from peripheral blood. These TCRs come from a man in his 70s with active or convalescent COVID-19.

The rearrangement joins TRBV6-5 to TRBJ2-1, with 10 nucleotides matching TRBD2. V shed 6 bases and J 3 bases; nucleotides not matched to a gene: 5. CDR1 and CDR2 (germline): MNHEY, SVGAGI. The CDR3 runs to 15 residues. CDR3 DNA: TGTGCCAGCAGCGGACTAGCGGACAACTACAATGAGCAGTTCTTC. Protein: CASSGLADNYNEQFF.

V and J are TRBV28 and TRBJ2-7, with TRBD1 matching over 8 bases. The CDR3 contains 16 residues. The germline gives CDR1 MDHEN, CDR2 SYDVKM. V lost 1 base, J lost 0 bases, and 5 bases stayed unmatched. The CDR3 coding sequence is TGTGCCAGCAGTTTATACTGGACAGGGACCTCCTACGAGCAGTACTTC. Amino acid sequence: CASSLYWTGTSYEQYF.

The table lists this clone with a few counts. This chain uses TRBV7-2 with TRBJ1-5; no clear D. The ends were cut back, 1 base at V and 9 bases at J, with 16 bases in the middle. The CDR3 contains 15 residues. Germline V gene data show CDR1 as SGHTA and CDR2 as FQGNSA. In DNA form, the CDR3 reads TGTGCCAGCAGCTTAGGAACGGGTTCCGTTTCGCCCCAGCATTTT. Amino acids: CASSLGTGSVSPQHF.

The gene calls are TRBV6-5 and TRBJ1-5, with a tentative D call TRBD1 (6 bases). The V gene's germline CDR1 is MNHEY and CDR2 SVGAGI. The V and J ends lost 6 bases and 2 bases respectively, with 8 bases between them. The CDR3 totals 13 residues. The CDR3 protein is CASRRQGNQPQHF. Here the CDR3 DNA reads TGTGCCAGCAGACGACAGGGCAATCAGCCCCAGCATTTT.

Remarks on this clone: Different DNA sequences within this sample yield the same CDR3. The chain has TRBV7-2 and TRBJ1-1; the D gene is possibly TRBD1 (6 bases). This CDR3 has 13 amino acids. Trimming shortened V by 5 bases and J by 1 base, and 8 bases separated the two germline ends. Germline CDR1 reads SGHTA; CDR2 reads FQGNSA. Written as DNA, the CDR3 is TGTGCCAGCAGCCTGGACAGGAACACTGAAGCTTTCTTT. Translated, it gives CASSLDRNTEAFF.

This chain's CDR3 is CASTPDSDGYTF. As DNA, the CDR3 is TGTGCCAGCACCCCCGACAGTGATGGCTACACCTTC. The chain carries TRBV6-2 or TRBV6-3 and TRBJ1-2; a weak D match, TRBD1 (5 bases). The V gene lost 7 bases and the J gene lost 6 bases, with 12 bases spanning the gap. CDR1 and CDR2 (germline): MNHEY, SVGEGT. The CDR3 sequence is 12 residues long.

The chain employs TRBV10-2 and TRBJ1-5; weak D call: TRBD1 (6 bases). The CDR3 contains 14 residues. The V end was cut by 6 bases, the J end by 1 base, with 10 bases between. The V gene's germline CDR1 is WSHSY and CDR2 SAAADI. CDR3 DNA: TGCGCCAGCAGCATACAGGGAAGCAATCAGCCCCAGCATTTT. This sequence encodes CASSIQGSNQPQHF.

The V call is TRBV2, the J call TRBJ2-3; 8 bases agree with TRBD1. There are 16 residues in the CDR3. Trimming at V came to 2 bases and at J to 4 bases, leaving 8 bases not matched to a gene. Germline V lookup: CDR1 SNHLY, CDR2 FYNNEI. The CDR3 is CASSELSAGGADTQYF. CDR3 coding DNA: TGTGCCAGCAGTGAACTGAGTGCAGGGGGCGCAGATACGCAGTATTTT.

The J gene is TRBJ2-2, the V gene TRBV7-2, with TRBD2 matching over 15 bases. V shed 5 bases and J 0 bases; nucleotides not matched to a gene: 7. Per germline, CDR1 SGHTA and CDR2 FQGNSA. The CDR3 has 19 residues. DNA for the CDR3: TGTGCCAGCAGCCCCTGGACTAGCGGGGGGGGAACGAACACCGGGGAGCTGTTTTTT. This translates into CASSPWTSGGGTNTGELFF.

V usage is TRBV13 and J usage is TRBJ2-2; 9 bases match TRBD2. CDR3 length: 16 amino acids. V was clipped by 11 bases and J by 7 bases; unmatched bases: 17. Germline V gene data show CDR1 as PRHDT and CDR2 as FYEKMQ (reference sequence). CDR3 DNA: TGTGCCCCCAGCTTCGGCGGGGGGGCCCGGGGCGGGGAGCTGTTTTTT. Protein: CAPSFGGGARGGELFF.

The rearrangement uses TRBV7-9 and TRBJ2-7; D may be TRBD1 (5 bases). The CDR3 contains 17 residues. V was cut by 4 bases and J by 3 bases, with 22 bases left in between. Germline CDR1 reads SEHNR; CDR2 reads FQNEAQ (reference sequence). The CDR3 is CASSYLGGGRVVYEQYF. The CDR3 DNA follows: TGTGCCAGCAGCTACCTCGGCGGTGGCAGGGTGGTCTACGAGCAGTACTTC.

The chain recombines TRBV28 with TRBJ2-6; D perhaps matches TRBD1 (7 bases). The V end lost 6 bases, the J end lost 0 bases, and 12 bases lay between the germline ends. The CDR3 loop spans 16 amino acids. Germline CDR1 MDHEN, CDR2 SYDVKM. The CDR3 DNA sequence: TGTGCCAGCAGCGGAGGGGACAGCTCTGGGGCCAACGTCCTGACTTTC. This sequence encodes CASSGGDSSGANVLTF.